This T cell receptor (beta chain) emerged from a study of blood T cell repertoires in COVID-19 (dated by TCRdb to the early 2020s). As for the study more broadly: The collaborator samples originated in the United States, Italy and Spain and spanned the acute and convalescent phases of COVID-19. The samples were drawn from the first 160 participants of the ongoing ImmuneRACE study and from 950 to 1,500 subjects provided by 6 global collaborators. Sample metadata almost always included a de-identified subject ID, COVID-19 status, age in years and sex. Where available, HLA class I and class II types were obtained from metadata supplied by the sample provider rather than from assay-based typing. Subjects who had been exposed to COVID-19, were actively infected with it, or had recovered from it provided the deeply sampled blood TCRbeta repertoires that made up the dataset. The material from the prospective study consisted of cDNA or gDNA derived from T cells, B-cell-depleted T cells, or PBMCs. The repertoires were released in a freely available public database meant as a resource for research on the immune response to SARS-CoV-2. General conclusions and limits of the study: The quantity of clinical and demographic metadata differed by source and by participant and was supplied without curation.

TCRbeta CDR3 regions were amplified from genomic DNA using the immunoSEQ Assay, a bias-controlled multiplex PCR. The paper's processing steps were these. Within the assay, amplification of reference gene primers was used to estimate how many nucleated cells each sample contained. Sequence reads were collapsed and filtered to measure the absolute abundance of every unique TCRbeta CDR3 rearrangement. For each sample, productive Simpson clonality was calculated as the square root of Simpson's diversity index over productive rearrangements. The immuneACCESS repertoire file appears here via TCRdb, limited to in-frame rearrangements. These files lack a portion of the clones; in checked studies, under half of the deficit traces to unresolved V genes, and the cause of the others is not known. D and trimming come from the DNA, and the V and J calls and clone size come from that table. This sample lists about 300,000 clones; about nine tenths were detected once. Of the sample, about 4.6% falls within the top ten clones.

Participants in the prospective study were aged about 18 to 95 years, lived in 20 to 30 United States geographic areas, and enrolled through a virtual design. In the prospective study, cohorts were assigned on the basis of participant-reported clinical history obtained from a screening survey and a study questionnaire. For ImmuneRACE Cohort 3, a participant was defined as recovered based on two consecutive negative NP/OP PCR tests, clearance by a healthcare professional, or resolution of symptoms. In the prospective study, mobile phlebotomists collected whole blood, serum and a nasopharyngeal or oropharyngeal swab from each participant. Participants in the prospective study had the option to provide additional blood draws and questionnaires over an approximately 2-month period. Before DNA extraction, blood samples from the prospective study were shipped at room temperature or frozen. To note about this clone: Its antigen target is currently unknown. The input lacks base qualities; no much larger clone sits a single base away.

Germline trimming: 1 base from V, 0 bases from J; junction bases outside gene matches: 1. Including the terminal cysteine and phenylalanine, the CDR3 comprises 16 residues. Only the CDR3 region is kept as DNA, spanning 48 bases read in frame from base 1. As encoded in the germline V gene, CDR1 is MNHNS while CDR2 is SASEGT. Sequenced input: PBMCs or T cells enriched from blood (not recorded which). Here the chain combines TRBV6-1 and TRBJ2-1; TRBD1 matches 9 bases in the middle. The receptor comes from a man aged 25-45 years who had recovered from COVID-19. The nucleotide sequence is given as TGTGCCAGCAGTGAAGGGGGACAGGGCTCCTACAATGAGCAGTTCTTC. Its translation is CASSEGGQGSYNEQFF.